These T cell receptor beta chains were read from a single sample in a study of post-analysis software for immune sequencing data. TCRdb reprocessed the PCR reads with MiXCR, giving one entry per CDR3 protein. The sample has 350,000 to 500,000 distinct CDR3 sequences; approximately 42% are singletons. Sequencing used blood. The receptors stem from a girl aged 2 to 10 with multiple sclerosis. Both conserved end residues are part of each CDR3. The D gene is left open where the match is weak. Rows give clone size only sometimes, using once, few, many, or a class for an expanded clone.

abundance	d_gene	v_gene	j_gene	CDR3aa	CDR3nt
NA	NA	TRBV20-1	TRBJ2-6	CSARDHRSGANVLTF	TGCAGTGCTAGAGATCATCGCTCTGGGGCCAACGTCCTGACTTTC
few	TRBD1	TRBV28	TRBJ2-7	CASIPTGSPYEQYF	TGTGCCAGCATCCCGACAGGGTCCCCCTACGAGCAGTACTTC
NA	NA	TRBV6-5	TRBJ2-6	CASSYSAGAGANVRTF	TGTGCCAGCAGTTACTCAGCCGGGGCAGGGGCCAACGTCCGGACTTTC
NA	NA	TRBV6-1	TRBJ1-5	CASSEHGVQPQHF	TGTGCCAGCAGTGAACACGGGGTTCAGCCCCAGCATTTT
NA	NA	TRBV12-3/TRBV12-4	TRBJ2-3	CASSLDGPDTQYF	TGTGCCAGCAGTTTAGATGGGCCGGATACGCAGTATTTT
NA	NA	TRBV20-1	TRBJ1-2	CSAREQPNYGYTF	TGCAGTGCTAGAGAACAGCCGAACTATGGCTACACCTTC
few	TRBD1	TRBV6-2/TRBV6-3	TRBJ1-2	CASRGGATRTGYTF	TGTGCCAGCCGAGGGGGCGCCACACGGACTGGCTACACCTTC
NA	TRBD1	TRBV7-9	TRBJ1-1	CASSFWRQGGAEAFF	TGTGCCAGCAGCTTTTGGAGACAGGGTGGCGCTGAAGCTTTCTTT
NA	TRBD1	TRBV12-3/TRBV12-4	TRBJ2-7	CASSGTGGEQYF	TGTGCCAGCAGCGGGACAGGGGGCGAGCAGTACTTC
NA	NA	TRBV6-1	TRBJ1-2	CASSERADSNYGYTF	TGTGCCAGCAGTGAACGGGCAGATTCTAACTATGGCTACACCTTC
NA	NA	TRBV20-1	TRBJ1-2	CSAQLVLQRETYRGYTF	TGCAGTGCCCAACTAGTTCTACAGAGGGAGACCTATCGGGGCTACACCTTC
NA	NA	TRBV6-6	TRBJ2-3	CASSDQYTDTQYF	TGTGCCAGCAGTGACCAATACACAGATACGCAGTATTTT
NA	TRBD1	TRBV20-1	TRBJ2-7	CSAQHSGTGLYEKYF	TGCAGTGCTCAGCATTCCGGGACAGGACTTTACGAGAAGTACTTC
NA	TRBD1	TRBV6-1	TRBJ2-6	CASRMGGQGIGANVLTF	TGTGCCAGCAGAATGGGGGGACAGGGGATTGGGGCCAACGTCCTGACTTTC
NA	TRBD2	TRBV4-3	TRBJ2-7	CASSQEEGGNYEQYF	TGCGCCAGCAGCCAAGAGGAGGGAGGGAACTACGAGCAGTACTTC
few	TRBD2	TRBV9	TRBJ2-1	CASSTLGGASCNEQFF	TGTGCCAGCAGCACCCTCGGGGGGGCCTCCTGCAATGAGCAGTTCTTC
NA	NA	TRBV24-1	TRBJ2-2	CATRGAWTGELFF	TGTGCCACCAGGGGGGCATGGACCGGGGAGCTGTTTTTT
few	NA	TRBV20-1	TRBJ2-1	CSASGAYNEQFF	TGCAGTGCTAGCGGGGCCTACAATGAGCAGTTCTTC
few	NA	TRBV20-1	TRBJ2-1	CSAPINEQFF	TGCAGTGCTCCGATTAATGAGCAGTTCTTC
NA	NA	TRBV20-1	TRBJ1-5	CSASRSGKRDQPQHF	TGCAGTGCTAGCAGATCAGGGAAAAGGGATCAGCCCCAGCATTTT
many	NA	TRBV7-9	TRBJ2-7	CASSRSYEQYF	TGTGCCAGCAGCCGCTCCTACGAGCAGTACTTC
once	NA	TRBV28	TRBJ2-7	CASRLDWGSYEQYF	TGTGCCAGCAGGTTGGACTGGGGTTCCTACGAGCAGTACTTC
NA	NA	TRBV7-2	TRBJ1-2	CASTTGPSTGYTF	TGTGCCAGCACCACGGGGCCCTCGACTGGCTACACCTTC
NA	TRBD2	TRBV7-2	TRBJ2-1	CASSLRFLAGMTSYNEQFF	TGTGCCAGCAGCTTGAGGTTCCTAGCGGGGATGACCTCCTACAATGAGCAGTTCTTC
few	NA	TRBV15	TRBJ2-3	CATSSFSPDTQYF	TGTGCCACCAGCAGCTTTTCCCCAGATACGCAGTATTTT
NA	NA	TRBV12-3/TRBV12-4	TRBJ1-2	CASRPTGYGYTF	TGTGCCAGCAGGCCAACAGGGTATGGCTACACCTTC
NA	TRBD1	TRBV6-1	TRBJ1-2	CASSAYSGTGNFYGYTF	TGTGCCAGCAGTGCTTACTCCGGGACAGGGAATTTCTATGGCTACACCTTC
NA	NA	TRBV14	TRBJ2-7	CASSQIDGYEQYF	TGTGCCAGCAGCCAAATTGACGGCTACGAGCAGTACTTC
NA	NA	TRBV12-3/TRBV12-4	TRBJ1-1	CASRKYAWNTEAFF	TGTGCCAGCAGGAAGTACGCATGGAACACTGAAGCTTTCTTT
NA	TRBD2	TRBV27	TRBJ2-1	CASSFQRGGLRNEQFF	TGTGCCAGCAGTTTCCAGCGGGGGGGGCTGAGGAATGAGCAGTTCTTC
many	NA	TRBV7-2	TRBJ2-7	CASSFTSAAEQYF	TGTGCCAGCAGCTTTACGTCGGCGGCCGAGCAGTACTTC
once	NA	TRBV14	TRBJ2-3	CASSHLQGRGSDTQYF	TGTGCCAGCAGCCACCTACAGGGGAGGGGGTCAGATACGCAGTATTTT
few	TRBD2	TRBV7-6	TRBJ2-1	CASSLSYGTSGRTGNEQFF	TGTGCCAGCAGCTTATCCTATGGGACTAGCGGGAGGACCGGGAATGAGCAGTTCTTC
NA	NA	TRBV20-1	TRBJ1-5	CSAARAQGRQPQHF	TGCAGTGCCGCGAGAGCACAGGGTAGGCAGCCCCAGCATTTT
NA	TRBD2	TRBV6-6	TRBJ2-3	CASLYYPSGISTDTQYF	TGTGCCAGCTTGTACTACCCTAGCGGGATCAGCACAGATACGCAGTATTTT
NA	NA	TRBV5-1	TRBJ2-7	CASSLVGVKSLDEQYF	TGCGCCAGCAGCTTGGTGGGGGTAAAGAGCCTCGACGAGCAGTACTTC
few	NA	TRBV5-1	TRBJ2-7	CASRPGSGGYEQYF	TGCGCCAGCAGACCAGGGTCCGGGGGCTACGAGCAGTACTTC
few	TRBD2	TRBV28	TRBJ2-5	CAGATSAQETQYF	TGTGCCGGGGCGACTAGCGCTCAAGAGACCCAGTACTTC
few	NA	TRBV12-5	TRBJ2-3	CASGTSNTDTQYF	TGTGCTAGTGGAACCTCCAACACAGATACGCAGTATTTT
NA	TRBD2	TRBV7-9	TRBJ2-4	CTSSSTSGRAITKNIQYF	TGTACCAGCAGCTCGACTAGCGGGAGGGCCATTACCAAAAACATTCAGTACTTC
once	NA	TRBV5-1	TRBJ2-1	CASSSGALLAGECYSSYNEQFF	TGCGCCAGCAGCTCGGGGGCCCTCTTGGCGGGCGAGTGTTATAGCTCCTACAATGAGCAGTTCTTC
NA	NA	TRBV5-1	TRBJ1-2	CASSLVWGANYGYTF	TGCGCCAGCAGCTTGGTGTGGGGGGCTAACTATGGCTACACCTTC
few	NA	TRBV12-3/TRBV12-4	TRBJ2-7	CASSLRPQASYEQYF	TGTGCCAGCAGTTTGAGACCCCAAGCTTCCTACGAGCAGTACTTC
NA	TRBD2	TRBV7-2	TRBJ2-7	CASSQGTSGRNEQYF	TGTGCCAGCAGCCAAGGGACTAGCGGGAGGAACGAGCAGTACTTC
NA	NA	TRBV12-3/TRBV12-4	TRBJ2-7	CASSLRVSPYEQYF	TGTGCCAGCAGTTTGCGGGTAAGCCCCTACGAGCAGTACTTC
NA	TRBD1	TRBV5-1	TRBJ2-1	CASSEGTALPAYNEQFF	TGCGCCAGCAGCGAAGGGACAGCCCTGCCTGCCTACAATGAGCAGTTCTTC
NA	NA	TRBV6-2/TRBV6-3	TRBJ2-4	CASSYLGAKNIQYF	TGTGCCAGCAGTTACTTAGGAGCCAAAAACATTCAGTACTTC
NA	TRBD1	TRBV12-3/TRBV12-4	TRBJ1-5	CASSFAPGQGADQPQHF	TGTGCCAGCAGTTTCGCCCCGGGACAGGGGGCCGATCAGCCCCAGCATTTT
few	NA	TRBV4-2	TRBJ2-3	CASSQRPPDTQYF	TGTGCCAGCAGCCAAAGGCCCCCCGATACGCAGTATTTT
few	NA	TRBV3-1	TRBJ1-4	CASSRVVAPNEKLFF	TGTGCCAGCAGCCGAGTCGTGGCCCCCAATGAAAAACTGTTTTTT
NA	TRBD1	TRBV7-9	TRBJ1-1	CASSPRDRGRAFF	TGTGCCAGCAGCCCAAGGGACAGGGGCCGAGCTTTCTTT
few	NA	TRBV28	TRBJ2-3	CASRPPRGHRPTDTQYF	TGTGCCAGCAGACCCCCGAGGGGTCACCGACCTACAGATACGCAGTATTTT
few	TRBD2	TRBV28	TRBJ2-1	CASSSEAGGSLNEQFF	TGTGCCAGCAGTTCCGAAGCGGGGGGGTCCCTCAATGAGCAGTTCTTC
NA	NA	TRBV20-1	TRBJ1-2	CSARTRALERAYGYTF	TGCAGTGCTAGAACCCGGGCCCTAGAGAGGGCCTATGGCTACACCTTC